These T cell receptor beta chains were read from a single sample in a study of post-analysis software for immune sequencing data. TCRdb reanalysed the PCR reads using MiXCR and keeps one entry per CDR3 protein. The sample carries almost 700,000 distinct CDR3 sequences, around 60% recorded once. Sequencing used blood. These receptor sequences come from a girl aged 2 to 9 with multiple sclerosis. Both conserved end residues are part of each CDR3. The D gene is left open where the match is weak. Size values are once, few and many counts, or a class for expanded clones, and some rows have none.

D gene: TRBD1
J gene: TRBJ1-2
V gene: TRBV7-6
clone size: -
CDR3 DNA: TGTGCCAGCAGCCAAAGACAGGGACGCGGCTACACCTTC
CDR3 protein: CASSQRQGRGYTF

D gene: TRBD1
J gene: TRBJ2-5
V gene: TRBV7-9
clone size: -
CDR3 DNA: TGTGCCAGCAGCCTATCGGGACAGTCCCAAGAGACCCAGTACTTC
CDR3 protein: CASSLSGQSQETQYF

D gene: -
J gene: TRBJ1-2
V gene: TRBV11-2
clone size: -
CDR3 DNA: TGTGCCAGCAGCGCCCCCAGGGATAGATATGGCTACACCTTC
CDR3 protein: CASSAPRDRYGYTF

D gene: -
J gene: TRBJ2-7
V gene: TRBV10-3
clone size: -
CDR3 DNA: TGTGCCATCAGTGAGGACGGAGGGATTGAGGAGCAGTACTTC
CDR3 protein: CAISEDGGIEEQYF

D gene: -
J gene: TRBJ2-3
V gene: TRBV25-1
clone size: -
CDR3 DNA: TGTGCCAGCCACAGCGGGCCTAGCACAGATACGCAGTATTTT
CDR3 protein: CASHSGPSTDTQYF

D gene: TRBD2
J gene: TRBJ2-1
V gene: TRBV9
clone size: -
CDR3 DNA: TGTGCCAGCAGTGGATCGGGACTAGCGGGGGCCAATGAGCAGTTCTTC
CDR3 protein: CASSGSGLAGANEQFF

D gene: -
J gene: TRBJ2-7
V gene: TRBV10-3
clone size: -
CDR3 DNA: TGTGCCATCAGTGGCCCCGGACAGTCTAGCTCCTACGAGCAGTACTTC
CDR3 protein: CAISGPGQSSSYEQYF

D gene: -
J gene: TRBJ2-6
V gene: TRBV7-9
clone size: -
CDR3 DNA: TGTGCCAGCAGCTCCCCGTCCCAGGGGGGAGCTGGGGCCAACGTCCTGACTTTC
CDR3 protein: CASSSPSQGGAGANVLTF

D gene: TRBD2
J gene: TRBJ2-7
V gene: TRBV7-2
clone size: -
CDR3 DNA: TGTGCCAGCAGCTTAGTAGCGGGAGCGGGGGAGCAGTACTTC
CDR3 protein: CASSLVAGAGEQYF

D gene: TRBD2
J gene: TRBJ2-1
V gene: TRBV13
clone size: -
CDR3 DNA: TGTGCCAGCAGCGTAGCGGGGCGGGGGTACAATGAGCAGTTCTTC
CDR3 protein: CASSVAGRGYNEQFF

D gene: TRBD2
J gene: TRBJ2-3
V gene: TRBV7-3
clone size: few
CDR3 DNA: TGTGCCAGCAGCCCCGGGGGGGCGGGACCCACAGATACGCAGTATTTT
CDR3 protein: CASSPGGAGPTDTQYF

D gene: TRBD1
J gene: TRBJ1-2
V gene: TRBV4-1
clone size: -
CDR3 DNA: TGCGCCAGCAGCCAATACAGGGGGTATTATGGCTACACCTTC
CDR3 protein: CASSQYRGYYGYTF

D gene: -
J gene: TRBJ1-1
V gene: TRBV4-1
clone size: -
CDR3 DNA: TGCGCCAGCAGCCAGCGGGACACGCAGAACACTGAAGCTTTCTTT
CDR3 protein: CASSQRDTQNTEAFF

D gene: TRBD2
J gene: TRBJ2-3
V gene: TRBV7-2
clone size: -
CDR3 DNA: TGTGCCAGCAGCTTAGGTCCTAGCGGGCGGCAGGATACGCAGTATTTT
CDR3 protein: CASSLGPSGRQDTQYF

D gene: TRBD2
J gene: TRBJ2-1
V gene: TRBV7-9
clone size: -
CDR3 DNA: TGTGCCAGCAGCTTTATAGCGGGACGTGAGCAGTTCTTC
CDR3 protein: CASSFIAGREQFF

D gene: TRBD1
J gene: TRBJ1-5
V gene: TRBV5-5
clone size: few
CDR3 DNA: TGTGCCAGCAGCTTGGCCGGGACAGGGGGTATGGGTGGAAGTCAGCCCCAGCATTTT
CDR3 protein: CASSLAGTGGMGGSQPQHF

D gene: TRBD2
J gene: TRBJ2-5
V gene: TRBV29-1
clone size: -
CDR3 DNA: TGCAGCGTTGTAAGGACTAGCAACCAAGAGACCCAGTACTTC
CDR3 protein: CSVVRTSNQETQYF

D gene: TRBD2
J gene: TRBJ2-1
V gene: TRBV7-2
clone size: -
CDR3 DNA: TGTGCCAGCAGCTGGACTAGCGATCACAATGAGCAGTTCTTC
CDR3 protein: CASSWTSDHNEQFF

D gene: TRBD1
J gene: TRBJ2-1
V gene: TRBV3-1
clone size: -
CDR3 DNA: TGTGCCAGCAGCCACGCGGGACAGGGCGATGAGCAGTTCTTC
CDR3 protein: CASSHAGQGDEQFF

D gene: -
J gene: TRBJ2-1
V gene: TRBV14
clone size: few
CDR3 DNA: TGTGCCAGCAGCCGAGTCACGGGTCTGTCGCAGTTCTTC
CDR3 protein: CASSRVTGLSQFF

D gene: TRBD1
J gene: TRBJ1-2
V gene: TRBV7-3
clone size: once
CDR3 DNA: TGTGCCAGCAGCTTAGAGACAGGGGGCTTCGGCTACACCTTC
CDR3 protein: CASSLETGGFGYTF

D gene: -
J gene: TRBJ2-7
V gene: TRBV28
clone size: few
CDR3 DNA: TGTGCCAGCAGCCCTCGGGACACAGGGTACGAGCAGTACTTC
CDR3 protein: CASSPRDTGYEQYF

D gene: TRBD2
J gene: TRBJ2-7
V gene: TRBV29-1
clone size: -
CDR3 DNA: TGCAGCGTTGGGACTAGCGGGAGGGGGGACTCCTACGAGCAGTACTTC
CDR3 protein: CSVGTSGRGDSYEQYF

D gene: -
J gene: TRBJ2-1
V gene: TRBV10-1
clone size: -
CDR3 DNA: TGCGCCAGCAGTGTAAAACAGGGAGAAGTTGGCAATGAGCAGTTCTTC
CDR3 protein: CASSVKQGEVGNEQFF

D gene: TRBD2
J gene: TRBJ2-1
V gene: TRBV4-1
clone size: -
CDR3 DNA: TGCGCCAGCAGCCTAGACGGACTAGCGGCTAAAAAATGGAACAATGAGCAGTTCTTC
CDR3 protein: CASSLDGLAAKKWNNEQFF

D gene: -
J gene: TRBJ1-2
V gene: TRBV7-9
clone size: -
CDR3 DNA: TGTGCCAGCAGCCTATCCCCGGGGAGTAACTATGGCTACACCTTC
CDR3 protein: CASSLSPGSNYGYTF

D gene: -
J gene: TRBJ2-7
V gene: TRBV27
clone size: few
CDR3 DNA: TGTGCCAGCAGTTTAAATGCCTTAACTTTATCGGACGAGCAGTACTTC
CDR3 protein: CASSLNALTLSDEQYF

D gene: -
J gene: TRBJ2-6
V gene: TRBV29-1
clone size: -
CDR3 DNA: TGCAGCGTTGACTGGACTGGGGCCAACGTCCTGACTTTC
CDR3 protein: CSVDWTGANVLTF

D gene: -
J gene: TRBJ1-2
V gene: TRBV20-1
clone size: -
CDR3 DNA: TGCAGTGCGATCATGACAGCATATGGCTACACCTTC
CDR3 protein: CSAIMTAYGYTF

D gene: TRBD1
J gene: TRBJ2-1
V gene: TRBV29-1
clone size: -
CDR3 DNA: TGCAGCGTTGAACCAGGGGGAAGGAATGAGCAGTTCTTC
CDR3 protein: CSVEPGGRNEQFF

D gene: TRBD1
J gene: TRBJ2-5
V gene: TRBV7-2
clone size: -
CDR3 DNA: TGTGCCAGCAGGGACAGGGCGAGGGAGACCCAGTACTTC
CDR3 protein: CASRDRARETQYF

D gene: -
J gene: TRBJ2-1
V gene: TRBV12-5
clone size: -
CDR3 DNA: TGTGCTAGTGGAAAATTGGGTCCCAGCTCCTACAATGAGCAGTTCTTC
CDR3 protein: CASGKLGPSSYNEQFF

D gene: -
J gene: TRBJ2-5
V gene: TRBV18
clone size: -
CDR3 DNA: TGTGCCAGCTCACCAGAGGGCACGGAGACCCAGTACTTC
CDR3 protein: CASSPEGTETQYF

D gene: -
J gene: TRBJ2-1
V gene: TRBV15
clone size: -
CDR3 DNA: TGTGCCACCAGCTCTGAGGGAACTTGGAATGAGCAGTTCTTC
CDR3 protein: CATSSEGTWNEQFF

D gene: -
J gene: TRBJ1-4
V gene: TRBV15
clone size: few
CDR3 DNA: TGTGCCACCAGCAGAGGGGATGAAAAACTGTTTTTT
CDR3 protein: CATSRGDEKLFF

D gene: -
J gene: TRBJ2-6
V gene: TRBV5-1
clone size: -
CDR3 DNA: TGCGCCAGCAGCCCCGTTCCTCGTTCTGGGGCCAACGTCCTGACTTTC
CDR3 protein: CASSPVPRSGANVLTF

D gene: -
J gene: TRBJ1-5
V gene: TRBV27
clone size: -
CDR3 DNA: TGTGCCAGCAGTTTAAGGGCAGGGGACAAGCCCCAGCATTTT
CDR3 protein: CASSLRAGDKPQHF

D gene: -
J gene: TRBJ2-3
V gene: TRBV20-1
clone size: -
CDR3 DNA: TGCAGTGCTAGGGGCGGGGAGATCTCAGATACGCAGTATTTT
CDR3 protein: CSARGGEISDTQYF

D gene: -
J gene: TRBJ2-1
V gene: TRBV25-1
clone size: -
CDR3 DNA: TGTGCCAGCAGTGAAGGCCCCGAGCAGTTCTTC
CDR3 protein: CASSEGPEQFF

D gene: -
J gene: TRBJ2-4
V gene: TRBV6-6
clone size: -
CDR3 DNA: TGTGCCAGCAGTTACGACCTTTCTACGCAGAACATTCAGTACTTC
CDR3 protein: CASSYDLSTQNIQYF

D gene: -
J gene: TRBJ1-2
V gene: TRBV9
clone size: few
CDR3 DNA: TGTGCCAGCAGCGTAGCGGTCTACGATGGCTACACCTTC
CDR3 protein: CASSVAVYDGYTF

D gene: -
J gene: TRBJ1-1
V gene: TRBV5-1
clone size: -
CDR3 DNA: TGCGCCAGCAGCTTAGCGGGTAACGGAATGTGGCACACTGAAGCTTTCTTT
CDR3 protein: CASSLAGNGMWHTEAFF

D gene: TRBD1
J gene: TRBJ2-2
V gene: TRBV4-2
clone size: -
CDR3 DNA: TGTGCCAGCAGCCACGGGGACAGGGACACCGGGGAGCTGTTTTTT
CDR3 protein: CASSHGDRDTGELFF

D gene: -
J gene: TRBJ2-1
V gene: TRBV6-2/TRBV6-3
clone size: -
CDR3 DNA: TGTGCCAGCACCAAGTTGGGGGGTGAGCAGTTCTTC
CDR3 protein: CASTKLGGEQFF

D gene: TRBD2
J gene: TRBJ2-5
V gene: TRBV6-1
clone size: -
CDR3 DNA: TGTGCCAGCAGTGAAGCAACCCTAGCGGGAGTAGAGACCCAGTACTTC
CDR3 protein: CASSEATLAGVETQYF

D gene: -
J gene: TRBJ2-7
V gene: TRBV7-9
clone size: -
CDR3 DNA: TGTGCCAGCAGCCTGGTGGTCCGTCCCTACGAGCAGTACTTC
CDR3 protein: CASSLVVRPYEQYF